The clone carrying this T cell receptor (beta chain) was observed a handful of times. Per germline, CDR1 MNHNY and CDR2 SVGAGI (reference sequence). Trimming took off 0 bases at V and 4 bases at J, with 9 bases between the two ends. The CDR3 runs 14 residues. Profiled with immunoSEQ multiplex PCR; TCRdb holds only in-frame clones, not every one. The sample holds about 69,000 clones, approximately 81% seen once. These data originate in a study of OX40 agonist ivuxolimab in advanced cancers. Study details: Patients were treated with ivuxolimab, an agonistic anti-OX40 (CD134) antibody.

The source was CD4+ or CD8+ T cells sorted from blood, collected in a trial of the OX40 agonist ivuxolimab. The V call is TRBV6-6, the J call TRBJ1-2, with D possibly matching TRBD1 (5 bases). The sequence was collected from an adult with an advanced solid tumor such as melanoma, head and neck, liver or kidney cancer. In DNA, the CDR3 is TGTGCCAGCAGTTACTCCTCTGGGGGCTATGGCTACACCTTC. Translating it yields CASSYSSGGYGYTF.